Listed here is a single T cell receptor beta chain. Its binding antigen is unknown. No much larger clone exists at a distance of one base, and base qualities are not known. The trial excluded patients who had a history of autoimmune disease or were on systemic immunosuppression. Peripheral blood for TCR sequencing was collected from all dose cohorts at baseline, on cycle 4 day 1, and on cycle 7 day 1. The samples were taken from a phase I, first-in-human, multicenter, open-label dose-escalation trial of ivuxolimab. Adults with locally advanced or metastatic melanoma, renal cell carcinoma, hepatocellular carcinoma or head and neck squamous cell carcinoma were enrolled in the trial. Before TCR sequencing, CD4+ and CD8+ T cells were separately sorted from peripheral blood. This record belongs to a study of OX40 agonist ivuxolimab in advanced cancers. Regarding the complete study: Ivuxolimab was a fully human IgG2 agonistic monoclonal antibody targeting the costimulatory receptor OX40 (CD134). Intravenous ivuxolimab was administered to patients every 2 weeks at six dose levels: 0.01, 0.1, 0.3, 1.5, 3 and 10 mg/kg. Of the roughly 54 patients in dose escalation, some 19 had hepatocellular carcinoma, some 15 had melanoma, 9 had renal cell carcinoma and 9 had head and neck cancer. In the dose-escalation cohort, 82.7% of patients were male, and the mean age was approximately 64 years, with a range of roughly 20 to 80. Patients were allowed to have had prior anti-PD-1, anti-PD-L1 or anti-CTLA-4 therapy, and 40% of the dose-escalation patients had been treated with checkpoint inhibitors. Partial responses occurred in three dose-escalation patients, of whom one had hepatocellular carcinoma and two had cutaneous melanoma. The purpose of peripheral TCRbeta sequencing was to test whether ivuxolimab changed TCR sequence diversity and led to clonal T-cell expansion. The monotherapy dose-escalation portion (N ≈ 52 patients) of the phase I ivuxolimab trial is reported in the paper.

For sequencing of the TCRbeta CDR3 region, genomic DNA was extracted from the sorted cells. The immunoSEQ Assay was used to sequence the TCRbeta CDR3 regions. What TCRdb holds here is the immuneACCESS table cut down to in-frame rearrangements. Part of the clones is not present; checked against another copy, under half of the missing clones reflect an unresolved V gene, and the others are unexplained. The sample table records roughly 55,000 clones; 80% of these occur just once. The biggest ten clones account for around 4.5% of the sample. CDR1 and CDR2 were assigned from the germline V gene (reference sequence) as LNHDA and SQIVND. Measured from the cysteine to the phenylalanine, the CDR3 is 13 residues long. Only the CDR3 region is kept as DNA, spanning 39 bases read in frame from base 1. V drops 5 bases and J drops 8 bases, leaving 15 bases in between. The study at large found these results: Low levels of normalized T-cell clonal expansion were also seen in some patients who did not respond. Which antigens the clonally expanded peripheral T cells were specific for was not determined. Partial responders in the 0.1-3.0 mg/kg groups had among the lowest normalized peripheral clonal expansion, especially among CD8+ T cells. After ivuxolimab, more expanded clones were found on average in CD8+ T cells than in CD4+ T cells. At doses from 0.1 to 3.0 mg/kg, clonal expansion was seen in both CD4+ and CD8+ blood T cells between baseline and week 6.

Source: CD4+ or CD8+ T cells sorted from blood, taken in a trial of the OX40 agonist ivuxolimab. This receptor was obtained from an adult with an advanced solid tumor such as melanoma, head and neck, liver or kidney cancer. The chain employs TRBV19 and TRBJ1-2, with no confident D gene call. Read as DNA, the sequence is TGTGCCAGTAGTCTTTCGGAGACTGGGGGCTACACCTTC. Its product reads: CASSLSETGGYTF.